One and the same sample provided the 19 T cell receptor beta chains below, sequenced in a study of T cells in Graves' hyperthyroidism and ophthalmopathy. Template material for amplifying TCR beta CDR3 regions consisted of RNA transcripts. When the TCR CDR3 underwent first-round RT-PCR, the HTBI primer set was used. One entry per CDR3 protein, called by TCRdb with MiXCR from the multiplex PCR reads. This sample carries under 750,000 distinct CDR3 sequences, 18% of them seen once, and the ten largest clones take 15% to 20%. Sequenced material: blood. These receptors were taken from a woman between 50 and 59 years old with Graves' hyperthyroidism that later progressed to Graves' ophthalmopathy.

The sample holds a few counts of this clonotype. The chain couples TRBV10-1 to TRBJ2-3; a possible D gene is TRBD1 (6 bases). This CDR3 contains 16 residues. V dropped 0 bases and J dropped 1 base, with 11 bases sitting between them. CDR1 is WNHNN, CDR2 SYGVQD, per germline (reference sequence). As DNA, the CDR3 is TGCGCCAGCAGTGAGTCGTCCGCAGGGGGCACAGATACGCAGTATTTT. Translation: CASSESSAGGTDTQYF.

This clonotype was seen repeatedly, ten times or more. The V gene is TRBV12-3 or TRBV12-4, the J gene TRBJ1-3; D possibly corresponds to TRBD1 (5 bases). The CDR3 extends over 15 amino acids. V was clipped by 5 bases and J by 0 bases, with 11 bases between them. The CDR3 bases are TGTGCCAGCAGTACCCGACAGTCCTCTGGAAACACCATATATTTT. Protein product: CASSTRQSSGNTIYF.

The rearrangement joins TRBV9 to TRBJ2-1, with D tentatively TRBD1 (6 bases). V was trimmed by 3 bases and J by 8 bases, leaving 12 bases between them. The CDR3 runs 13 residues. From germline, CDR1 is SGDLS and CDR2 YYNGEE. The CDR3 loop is CASSASRGDEQFF. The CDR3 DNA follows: TGTGCCAGCAGCGCGAGCAGGGGCGATGAGCAGTTCTTC.

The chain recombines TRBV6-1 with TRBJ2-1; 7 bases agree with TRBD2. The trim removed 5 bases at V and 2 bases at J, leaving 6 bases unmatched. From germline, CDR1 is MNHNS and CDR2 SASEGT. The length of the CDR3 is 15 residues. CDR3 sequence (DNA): TGTGCCAGCAGTCCGCAGGGAGGGGCCTACAATGAGCAGTTCTTC. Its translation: CASSPQGGAYNEQFF.

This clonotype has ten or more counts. The CDR3 protein is CASSSRLIGANEQFF. The CDR3 DNA reads TGTGCCAGCAGCTCCCGCTTGATTGGGGCCAATGAGCAGTTCTTC. The rearrangement joins TRBV11-2 to TRBJ2-1, with D tentatively TRBD1 (5 bases). The CDR3 length is 15 residues. Germline V gene sequence: CDR1 SGHAT, CDR2 FQNNGV. V was trimmed by 4 bases and J by 6 bases, leaving 16 bases between them. Looking up the rest from reference TRBV11-2 and TRBJ2-1 gives the full variable domain: EAGVAQSPRYKIIEKRQSVAFWCNPISGHATLYWYQQILGQGPKLLIQFQNNGVVDDSQLPKDRFSAERLKGVDSTLKIQPAKLEDSAVYLCASSSRLIGANEQFFGPGTRLTVL.

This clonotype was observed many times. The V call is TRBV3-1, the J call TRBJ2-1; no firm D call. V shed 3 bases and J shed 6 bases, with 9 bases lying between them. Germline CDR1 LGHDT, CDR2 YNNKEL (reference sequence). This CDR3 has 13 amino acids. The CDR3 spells CASSQELPNEQFF. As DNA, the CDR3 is TGTGCCAGCAGCCAGGAGCTACCCAATGAGCAGTTCTTC.

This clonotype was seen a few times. CDR3 nucleotides: TGTGCCAGTAGTATCCGGGACAGATCTTATGGCTACACCTTC. It translates to CASSIRDRSYGYTF. V and J are TRBV19 and TRBJ1-2; 7 bases map to TRBD1. With V trimmed by 3 bases and J by 5 bases, 6 bases remained unmatched. CDR1 is LNHDA, CDR2 SQIVND, per germline (reference sequence). The length of the CDR3 is 14 residues. The full variable domain, its missing parts supplied by reference TRBV19 and TRBJ1-2, is DGGITQSPKYLFRKEGQNVTLSCEQNLNHDAMYWYRQDPGQGLRLIYYSQIVNDFQKGDIAEGYSVSREKKESFPLTVTSAQKNPTAFYLCASSIRDRSYGYTFGSGTRLTVV.

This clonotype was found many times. As DNA, the CDR3 is TGTGCCAGCAGTGAAGAAACTAGCTCCGGAGATACGCAGTATTTT. Its protein is CASSEETSSGDTQYF. V gene TRBV2 combines with J gene TRBJ2-3, with D possibly TRBD2 on 6 matching bases. CDR1 is SNHLY and CDR2 is FYNNEI in the germline V gene. The CDR3 is 15 residues long. The V and J ends lost 1 base and 5 bases respectively, with 13 bases between them.

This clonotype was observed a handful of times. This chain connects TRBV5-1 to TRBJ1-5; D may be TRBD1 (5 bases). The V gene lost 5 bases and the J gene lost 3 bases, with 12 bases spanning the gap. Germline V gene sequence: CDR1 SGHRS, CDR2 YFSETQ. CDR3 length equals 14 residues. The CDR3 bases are TGCGCCAGCAGGCCTCAGGGTGACAATCAGCCCCAGCATTTT. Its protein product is CASRPQGDNQPQHF.

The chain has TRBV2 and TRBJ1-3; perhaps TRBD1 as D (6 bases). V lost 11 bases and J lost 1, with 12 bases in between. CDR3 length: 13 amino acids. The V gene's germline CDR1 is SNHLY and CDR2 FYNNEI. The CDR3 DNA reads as TGTGCCGGTACAGGGATGTCTGGAAACACCATATATTTT. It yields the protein CAGTGMSGNTIYF. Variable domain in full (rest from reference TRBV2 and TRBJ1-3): EPEVTQTPSHQVTQMGQEVILRCVPISNHLYFYWYRQILGQKVEFLVSFYNNEISEKSEIFDDQFSVERPDGSNFTLKIRSTKLEDSAMYFCAGTGMSGNTIYFGEGSWLTVV.

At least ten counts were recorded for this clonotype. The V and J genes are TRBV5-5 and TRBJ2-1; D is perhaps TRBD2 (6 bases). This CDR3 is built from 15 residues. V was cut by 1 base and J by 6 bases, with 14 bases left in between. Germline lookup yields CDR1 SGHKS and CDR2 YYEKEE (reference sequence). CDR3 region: CASSLLVADGNEQFF. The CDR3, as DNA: TGTGCCAGCAGCTTGTTAGTAGCGGACGGCAATGAGCAGTTCTTC.

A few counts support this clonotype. CDR3 DNA sequence: TGTGCCAGCTCACCACCAGGACTGCTGACTAACTATGGCTACACCTTC. Translated: CASSPPGLLTNYGYTF. The chain employs TRBV18 and TRBJ1-2; D is uncertain. The CDR3 extends over 16 amino acids. Trimming removed 0 bases from V and 0 bases from J, with 11 bases in between. Germline lookup yields CDR1 KGHSH and CDR2 LQKENI.

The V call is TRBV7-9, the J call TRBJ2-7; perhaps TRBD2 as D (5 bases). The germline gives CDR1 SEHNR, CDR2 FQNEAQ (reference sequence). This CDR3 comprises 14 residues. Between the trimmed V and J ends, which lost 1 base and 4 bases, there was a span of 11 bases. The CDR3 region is CASSLGGMGYEQYF. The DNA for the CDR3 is TGTGCCAGCAGCTTAGGAGGGATGGGGTACGAGCAGTACTTC.

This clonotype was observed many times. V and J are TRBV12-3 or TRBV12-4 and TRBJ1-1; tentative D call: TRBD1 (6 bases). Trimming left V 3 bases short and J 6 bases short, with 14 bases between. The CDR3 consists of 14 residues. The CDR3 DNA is TGTGCCAGCAGTTTGCACAGGGACTTCGCTGAAGCTTTCTTT. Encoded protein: CASSLHRDFAEAFF.

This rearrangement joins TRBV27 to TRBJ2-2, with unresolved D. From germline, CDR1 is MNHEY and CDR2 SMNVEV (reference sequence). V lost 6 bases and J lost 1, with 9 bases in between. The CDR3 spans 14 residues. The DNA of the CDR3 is TGTGCCAGCAGGAGGACGGTGAACACCGGGGAGCTGTTTTTT. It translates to CASRRTVNTGELFF.

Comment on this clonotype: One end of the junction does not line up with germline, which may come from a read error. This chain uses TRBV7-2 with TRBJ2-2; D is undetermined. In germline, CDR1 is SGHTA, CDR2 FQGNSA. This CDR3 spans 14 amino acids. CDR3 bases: TGTGCCAGCAGCTTCTTCGCGAACATCGGGGAGCTGTTTTTT. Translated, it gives CASSFFANIGELFF.

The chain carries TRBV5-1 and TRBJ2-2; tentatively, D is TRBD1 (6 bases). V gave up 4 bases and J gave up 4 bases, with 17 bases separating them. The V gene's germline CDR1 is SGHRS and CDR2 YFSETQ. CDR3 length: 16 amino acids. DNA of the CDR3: TGCGCCAGCAGCCTCAACAGGGTTGTGCTCACCGGGGAGCTGTTTTTT. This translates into CASSLNRVVLTGELFF.

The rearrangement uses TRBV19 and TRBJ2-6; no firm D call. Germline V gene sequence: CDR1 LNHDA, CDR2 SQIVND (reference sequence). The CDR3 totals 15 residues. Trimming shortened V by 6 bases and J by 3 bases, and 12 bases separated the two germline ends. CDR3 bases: TGTGCCAGTAGCTCTCTTTTAGGTGGGGCCAACGTCCTGACTTTC. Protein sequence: CASSSLLGGANVLTF.

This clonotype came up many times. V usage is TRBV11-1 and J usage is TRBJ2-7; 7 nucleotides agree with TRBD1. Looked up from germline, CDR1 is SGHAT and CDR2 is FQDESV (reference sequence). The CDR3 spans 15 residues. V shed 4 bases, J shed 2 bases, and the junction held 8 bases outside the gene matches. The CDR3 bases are TGTGCCAGCAGCTCACTTCGGGACAGTCCCTACGAGCAGTACTTC. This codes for CASSSLRDSPYEQYF.